Following are 11 T cell receptor beta chains from one sample sequenced in a study of T-cell memory formation after mild COVID-19. TCRdb used MiXCR to reprocess the 5' RACE reads, holding one entry per CDR3 protein. The table lists 550,000 to 600,000 distinct CDR3 sequences, about 20% of them singletons. Sequencing input: PBMCs or a T cell subset sorted from them (not recorded which). These receptors all come from an adult woman who had mild COVID-19 (a few samples of this study predate the infection). Cell type and time point are not known.

J is TRBJ2-2 and V is TRBV5-1; unclear D gene. The V and J ends lost 4 bases and 2 bases respectively, with 15 bases between them. This CDR3 spans 16 amino acids. Germline V gene data show CDR1 as SGHRS and CDR2 as YFSETQ. CDR3: CASSLPTRANTGELFF. Written as DNA, the CDR3 is TGCGCCAGCAGCCTGCCGACCCGGGCCAACACCGGGGAGCTGTTTTTT. Full variable domain (remainder filled in from reference TRBV5-1 and TRBJ2-2): KAGVTQTPRYLIKTRGQQVTLSCSPISGHRSVSWYQQTPGQGLQFLFEYFSETQRNKGNFPGRFSGRQFSNSRSEMNVSTLELGDSALYLCASSLPTRANTGELFFGEGSRLTVL.

The chain is built from TRBV12-3 or TRBV12-4 and TRBJ1-2, with D unclear. This CDR3 is built from 16 residues. The V end was cut by 7 bases, the J end by 4 bases, with 22 bases between. Here the CDR3 DNA reads TGTGCCAGCACCGACTCTTCCCCCGGCCAGATCTATGGCTACACCTTC. It codes for CASTDSSPGQIYGYTF.

This clonotype was recorded a few times. The V call is TRBV4-1, the J call TRBJ2-1, with 12 bases aligning to TRBD2. The CDR3 is 17 residues long. CDR1 and CDR2 from the germline V gene are MGHRA and YSYEKL. J gave up 6 bases and V 2 bases, and 8 bases lay outside the gene matches. CDR3 DNA sequence: TGCGCCAGCAGCCAACAACGACTAGCGGGAGTCGCCAATGAGCAGTTCTTC. It codes for CASSQQRLAGVANEQFF.

There are a few counts of this clonotype. This chain uses TRBV25-1 with TRBJ2-1, with 9 nucleotides matching TRBD1. With V trimmed by 3 bases and J by 10 bases, 7 bases remained unmatched. The germline V gene encodes CDR1 MGHDK and CDR2 SYGVNS. CDR3 length equals 14 residues. The CDR3 loop reads CASSDWTGAQEQFF. CDR3 DNA: TGTGCCAGCAGTGACTGGACAGGGGCGCAGGAGCAGTTCTTC.

The chain recombines TRBV6-5 with TRBJ2-7; the match to TRBD2 covers 9 bases. The CDR3 length is 14 residues. V dropped 3 bases and J dropped 3; count of bases not matched to a gene: 3. The germline V gene encodes CDR1 MNHEY and CDR2 SVGAGI. In DNA, the CDR3 is TGTGCCAGCAGTTATAAACTAGCGGGCTACGAGCAGTACTTC. Translated, it gives CASSYKLAGYEQYF.

CDR3 protein: CASNPRGVAETQYF. CDR3 sequence (DNA): TGTGCCAGTAACCCCCGGGGGGTAGCTGAGACCCAGTACTTC. This chain connects TRBV19 to TRBJ2-5, with 7 positions matching TRBD2. V trimming: 7 bases; J trimming: 5 bases; junction bases outside the gene matches: 10. The CDR3 spans 14 residues. CDR1 LNHDA and CDR2 SQIVND come from the germline V gene (reference sequence).

The V and J genes are TRBV5-1 and TRBJ1-1, with D tentatively TRBD1 (6 bases). CDR1 is SGHRS, CDR2 YFSETQ, per germline. Deletions cut 9 bases from V and 1 base from J, with 16 bases between. This CDR3 region has 14 residues. The CDR3 DNA follows: TGCGCCACCAACCAGGGAGGGGGGAACACTGAAGCTTTCTTT. It yields the protein CATNQGGGNTEAFF. Based on the CDR3 plus reference TRBV5-1 and TRBJ1-1, the full variable domain is KAGVTQTPRYLIKTRGQQVTLSCSPISGHRSVSWYQQTPGQGLQFLFEYFSETQRNKGNFPGRFSGRQFSNSRSEMNVSTLELGDSALYLCATNQGGGNTEAFFGQGTRLTVV.

The V call is TRBV7-9, the J call TRBJ2-1; TRBD2 agrees at 11 bases. With 5 bases clipped from V and 0 bases from J, the junction kept 15 bases outside the gene matches. Germline V gives CDR1 SEHNR, CDR2 FQNEAQ (reference sequence). This CDR3 is 20 amino acids long. The CDR3 nucleotides are TGTGCCAGCAGCCCCCTGCGCGGTAGCGGGGGGGAAAGCTCCTACAATGAGCAGTTCTTC. This sequence encodes CASSPLRGSGGESSYNEQFF.

The V gene is TRBV30, the J gene TRBJ1-2; 7 bases are a match to TRBD1. Germline V gene lookup returns CDR1 GTSNPN and CDR2 SVGIG (reference sequence). There are 16 residues in the CDR3. The J segment lost 4 bases and the V segment lost 0 bases, leaving 11 bases of the junction unmatched. The CDR3 DNA reads TGTGCCTGGAGTGTACCGGGGGACCCAGGGGGCTATGGCTACACCTTC. Protein sequence: CAWSVPGDPGGYGYTF. The variable domain in full, with the rest retrieved from reference TRBV30 and TRBJ1-2, is SQTIHQWPATLVQPVGSPLSLECTVEGTSNPNLYWYRQAAGRGLQLLFYSVGIGQISSEVPQNLSASRPQDRQFILSSKKLLLSDSGFYLCAWSVPGDPGGYGYTFGSGTRLTVV.

V and J are TRBV30 and TRBJ2-7, with D possibly being TRBD2 (5 bases). Germline V gene sequence: CDR1 GTSNPN, CDR2 SVGIG (reference sequence). CDR3 length: 11 amino acids. Trimming removed 4 bases at V and 6 bases at J, with 10 bases between. The CDR3 sequence: CAWMSRAEQYF. Written as DNA, the CDR3 is TGTGCCTGGATGTCGCGGGCCGAGCAGTACTTC.

This clonotype was picked up a small number of times. The chain carries TRBV6-5 and TRBJ1-5; no definite D call. The germline V gene encodes CDR1 MNHEY and CDR2 SVGAGI. The CDR3 spans 14 residues. With 2 bases removed from V and 2 bases from J, the gap between germline ends came to 7 bases. The chain's CDR3 is CASSYKAGNQPQHF. Here the CDR3 DNA reads TGTGCCAGCAGTTACAAGGCCGGCAATCAGCCCCAGCATTTT.